This entry features one T cell receptor (beta chain) sequence. The sample is drawn from a study of blood T cells in healthy people across ages. Those donating, healthy Caucasian individuals from Russia, were aged about 6 to 90. Primers used in a second PCR of roughly 6 to 11 cycles were a sample-barcoded 5' primer and a J-beta primer mix. Each CDR3 protein gets one entry after TCRdb re-called the 5' RACE reads with MiXCR. The sample carries hundreds of thousands of distinct CDR3 sequences, around 45% recorded once. The CDR3 is 14 amino acids. Germline V lookup: CDR1 MNHEY, CDR2 SVGEGT. Trimming stripped 4 bases from V and 5 bases from J, with 15 bases between.

The chain recombines TRBV6-2 or TRBV6-3 with TRBJ2-7; D call uncertain. The sample comprised blood. The sequence came from a woman aged 60 to 75 in good health. The CDR3 here is CASSLPPAGNEQYF. The DNA for the CDR3 is TGTGCCAGCAGTTTACCCCCGGCTGGAAACGAGCAGTACTTC.